Presented here are 14 T cell receptor beta chains from one specimen sequenced in a study of blood T cell repertoires in COVID-19. Libraries were prepared by immunoSEQ multiplex PCR; TCRdb keeps only in-frame clonotypes and omits some of them. The sample holds roughly 200,000 clones, 70% to 90% seen once. Sequences were obtained from peripheral blood. The receptors here all came from a woman aged 40 to 50 who had recovered from COVID-19.

The chain couples TRBV5-1 to TRBJ1-3, with a weak D call TRBD1 (6 bases). The V and J ends lost 1 base and 0 bases respectively, with 11 bases between them. The CDR3 has 16 amino acids. CDR1 SGHRS and CDR2 YFSETQ come from the germline V gene. The CDR3 region is CASSLTGPTSGNTIYF. CDR3 sequence (DNA): TGCGCCAGCAGCTTGACAGGGCCCACCTCTGGAAACACCATATATTTT.

The chain links TRBV12-3 or TRBV12-4 to TRBJ2-5, with D hard to call. This CDR3 has 13 residues. V was pared by 6 bases and J by 5 bases, with 13 bases between. This CDR3 reads CASSLFLGETQYF. CDR3 in DNA: TGTGCCAGCAGCCTTTTCCTCGGGGAGACCCAGTACTTC.

The genes are TRBV6-5 and TRBJ1-1, with 7 bases identical to TRBD1. Germline trimming cut 6 bases from V and 1 base from J; bases unmatched to any gene: 2. The germline V gene encodes CDR1 MNHEY and CDR2 SVGAGI. The CDR3 is made up of 13 amino acids. CDR3 in DNA: TGTGCCAGCAGCGGACAGGAGAACACTGAAGCTTTCTTT. It yields the protein CASSGQENTEAFF.

The rearrangement joins TRBV7-2 to TRBJ2-3; 12 bases align to TRBD2. V shed 5 bases and J 2 bases; nucleotides not matched to a gene: 5. CDR1 and CDR2 (germline): SGHTA, FQGNSA. CDR3 length equals 16 residues. In DNA form, the CDR3 reads TGTGCCAGCAGCCCTAGACTAGCGGGAGCCACAGATACGCAGTATTTT. The encoded protein is CASSPRLAGATDTQYF.

This clone has just a few counts. The chain is built from TRBV6-5 and TRBJ2-3, with unresolved D. V lost 0 bases and J lost 5, with 9 bases in between. The CDR3 totals 14 residues. Germline values: CDR1 MNHEY, CDR2 SVGAGI. CDR3 nucleotides: TGTGCCAGCAGTTACTCGTACCAGGAAGATACGCAGTATTTT. Translation gives CASSYSYQEDTQYF.

This chain links TRBV28 with TRBJ1-5; D not certain. Germline V gene lookup returns CDR1 MDHEN and CDR2 SYDVKM. There are 13 residues in the CDR3. The V and J ends lost 6 bases and 5 bases respectively, with 11 bases between them. CDR3 bases: TGTGCCAGCAGCTCCGGGGTGGATCAGCCCCAGCATTTT. It encodes CASSSGVDQPQHF.

The rearrangement links TRBV12-3 or TRBV12-4 to TRBJ2-7, with D perhaps matching TRBD1 (5 bases). The CDR3 runs 13 residues. V shed 4 bases and J shed 4 bases, with 11 bases lying between them. For the CDR3, the DNA is TGTGCCAGCAGTTGGGGCAGGAATTACGAGCAGTACTTC. Translated: CASSWGRNYEQYF.

CDR3 region: CASRPGQGAPGNIQYF. As DNA, the CDR3 is TGTGCCAGTAGGCCGGGACAGGGGGCGCCGGGAAACATTCAGTACTTC. V is TRBV19 and J is TRBJ2-4, with 12 bases lining up with TRBD1. The CDR3 runs to 16 residues. The germline V gene encodes CDR1 LNHDA and CDR2 SQIVND (reference sequence). The ends lost 6 bases at V and 6 bases at J; junction bases unmatched: 9.

J is TRBJ2-7 and V is TRBV27, with D possibly being TRBD1 (5 bases). V lost 0 bases and J 1 base, leaving 10 bases between the germline ends. The CDR3 is made up of 15 amino acids. Germline V gene lookup returns CDR1 MNHEY and CDR2 SMNVEV (reference sequence). The CDR3 protein is CASSLSLPGSYEQYF. Written as DNA, the CDR3 is TGTGCCAGCAGTTTATCCCTGCCAGGGTCCTACGAGCAGTACTTC.

This clone showed up just once. This chain links TRBV7-2 with TRBJ2-7; the match to TRBD2 covers 10 bases. The CDR3 covers 17 residues. The germline CDR1 and CDR2 sequences are SGHTA and FQGNSA. Trimming took 5 bases from V and 5 from J; bases not matched to a gene: 15. CDR3 region: CASSQQSGRAVVHEQYF. CDR3 DNA sequence: TGTGCCAGCAGCCAACAAAGCGGGAGGGCCGTGGTCCACGAGCAGTACTTC.

The V gene is TRBV6-2 or TRBV6-3, the J gene TRBJ1-1; a possible D gene is TRBD1 (6 bases). Germline V CDR1 and CDR2: MNHEY, SVGEGT. The CDR3 loop spans 16 amino acids. V was pared by 2 bases and J by 0 bases, with 13 bases between. As DNA, the CDR3 is TGTGCCAGCAGTTACGTTCAGGGGATATTGAACACTGAAGCTTTCTTT. It translates to CASSYVQGILNTEAFF.

The V gene is TRBV18, the J gene TRBJ2-2; 7 nucleotides align to TRBD2. This CDR3 is 16 amino acids long. From germline, CDR1 is KGHSH and CDR2 LQKENI. J was trimmed by 4 bases and V by 2 bases; bases with no gene match: 7. The DNA for the CDR3 is TGTGCCAGCTCACCAGAAGCGGGAAGGAGCACCGGGGAGCTGTTTTTT. It yields the protein CASSPEAGRSTGELFF.

This chain joins TRBV19 and TRBJ1-4; possibly TRBD1 for D (5 bases). CDR3 length: 15 residues. Germline V gene data show CDR1 as LNHDA and CDR2 as SQIVND (reference sequence). The ends were cut back, 3 bases at V and 5 bases at J, with 13 bases in the middle. The CDR3 sequence is CASSMGGRANEKLFF. The CDR3 DNA reads as TGTGCCAGTAGTATGGGGGGTCGCGCAAATGAAAAACTGTTTTTT. The full variable domain, in which reference TRBV19 and TRBJ1-4 provide the parts outside the CDR3, is DGGITQSPKYLFRKEGQNVTLSCEQNLNHDAMYWYRQDPGQGLRLIYYSQIVNDFQKGDIAEGYSVSREKKESFPLTVTSAQKNPTAFYLCASSMGGRANEKLFFGSGTQLSVL.

J is TRBJ2-5 and V is TRBV29-1; 15 bases line up with TRBD2. CDR1 is SQVTM and CDR2 is ANQGSEA in the germline V gene. CDR3 size: 15 residues. V trimming: 6 bases; J trimming: 3 bases; junction bases outside the gene matches: 5. In DNA form, the CDR3 reads TGCAGCGTCTCGTGGACTAGCGGGAGGGAAGAGACCCAGTACTTC. Its translation: CSVSWTSGREETQYF. Combining the CDR3 with reference TRBV29-1 and TRBJ2-5 gives the whole variable domain SAVISQKPSRDICQRGTSLTIQCQVDSQVTMMFWYRQQPGQSLTLIATANQGSEATYESGFVIDKFPISRPNLTFSTLTVSNMSPEDSSIYLCSVSWTSGREETQYFGPGTRLLVL.